A selection of T cell receptor beta chains follows, all from one sample in a study of CD8+ T cells in alopecia areata. Assay: immunoSEQ multiplex PCR; the TCRdb copy retains only in-frame clones and omits some. The table records approximately 100,000 clones, 50% to 60% of them present only once. The sample consisted of CD8+ T cells sorted from blood, taken between weeks 55 and 65, from a patient treated with tofacitinib. These receptors all stem from a human donor with alopecia areata. Each CDR3 is given with its conserved first and last residue. The order of the fields is V gene, D gene, J gene, clone size, CDR3 DNA, CDR3 protein. A D gene is named only where the DNA matches it firmly. Rows give clone size only sometimes, using once, few, many, or a class for an expanded clone.

TRBV9	NA	TRBJ2-6	NA	TGTGCCAGCAGCGTCAACTCTGGGGCCAACGTCCTGACTTTC	CASSVNSGANVLTF
TRBV27	TRBD1	TRBJ1-1	NA	TGTGCCAGCAGTTCACGAGGGGGCCACACTGAAGCTTTCTTT	CASSSRGGHTEAFF
TRBV18	NA	TRBJ1-2	NA	TGTGCCAGCTCACCCCCGACCTCGAGGTCCCAAGGCTACACCTTC	CASSPPTSRSQGYTF
TRBV27	NA	TRBJ1-1	NA	TGTGCCAGCAGTTTAGTCGGAGCTGAAGCTTTCTTT	CASSLVGAEAFF
TRBV27	NA	TRBJ2-7	NA	TGTGCCAGCAGTCTCGGGGCGGGTTACGAGCAGTACTTC	CASSLGAGYEQYF
TRBV5-1	NA	TRBJ2-7	once	TGCGCCAGCAGCTCGGACTCCTACGAGCAGTACTTC	CASSSDSYEQYF
TRBV29-1	NA	TRBJ2-1	NA	TGCAGCGTGGAGCCGACTACTAACAATGAGCAGTTCTTC	CSVEPTTNNEQFF
TRBV11-2	NA	TRBJ2-5	NA	TGTGCCAGCAGCTTAGGACACGGCCAAGAGACCCAGTACTTC	CASSLGHGQETQYF
TRBV10-3	NA	TRBJ2-2	NA	TGTGCCATCAGGGTTTCAGGGAGAGGGGAGCTGTTTTTT	CAIRVSGRGELFF
TRBV5-6	TRBD1	TRBJ1-4	NA	TGTGCCAGCAGCGGACCGGGACAGAGGAATGAAAAACTGTTTTTT	CASSGPGQRNEKLFF
TRBV21-1	NA	TRBJ2-5	NA	TGTGCCAGCAGCAAGGAGGGGTCCCAAGAGACCCAGTACTTC	CASSKEGSQETQYF
TRBV4-1	TRBD1	TRBJ2-2	NA	TGCGCCAGCAGCCAAAACAGGGGGCCGAGAACCGGGGAGCTGTTTTTT	CASSQNRGPRTGELFF
TRBV27	TRBD1	TRBJ1-5	NA	TGTGCCAGCAGTTTATGGTGGGGACAGGGTTCCAATCAGCCCCAGCATTTT	CASSLWWGQGSNQPQHF
TRBV9	NA	TRBJ1-2	NA	TGTGCCAGCGCCTCCGGGGAGGGGGCTAACTATGGCTACACCTTC	CASASGEGANYGYTF
TRBV9	NA	TRBJ2-7	NA	TGTGCCAGCAGCGTAGTCCCAGGGCCATCCTACGAGCAGTACTTC	CASSVVPGPSYEQYF
TRBV19	NA	TRBJ1-2	few	TGTGCCAGTAATTTGGGGGGCGCGGAGGGCTACACCTTC	CASNLGGAEGYTF
TRBV29-1	NA	TRBJ1-4	few	TGCAGCGTTGCGTGGCCCCGCGAAAAACTGTTTTTT	CSVAWPREKLFF
TRBV7-9	NA	TRBJ2-1	once	TGTGCCAGCAGCCCGAACCTCACACTCGAAAATGAGCAGTTCTTC	CASSPNLTLENEQFF
TRBV9	NA	TRBJ2-7	NA	TGTGCCAGCAGCGAGGCGCGAGGGTACGAGCAGTACTTC	CASSEARGYEQYF
TRBV15	TRBD1	TRBJ2-5	NA	TGTGCCACCAGCAGGGCTAGGACAGGGTGGGAGACCCAGTACTTC	CATSRARTGWETQYF
TRBV7-9	TRBD1	TRBJ1-1	few	TGTGCCAGCAGCCCCGACAGGGTAATGATGCACACTGAAGCTTTCTTT	CASSPDRVMMHTEAFF
TRBV5-6	TRBD1	TRBJ2-1	NA	TGTGCCAGCAGCCAGGGACAGAGAGAAGAGTTCTTC	CASSQGQREEFF
TRBV29-1	TRBD1	TRBJ2-5	NA	TGCAGCGTTGAGGACAGGGGGCAAGAGACCCAGTACTTC	CSVEDRGQETQYF
TRBV2	NA	TRBJ2-3	NA	TGTGCCAGCAACCCTCGAAGGCGGTGGGGAGATACGCAGTATTTT	CASNPRRRWGDTQYF
TRBV20-1	NA	TRBJ2-5	NA	TGCAGTGCTAGAGACGGGACCCAGTACTTC	CSARDGTQYF
TRBV19	NA	TRBJ1-6	NA	TGTGCCAGTAGTAGCAGGACGAGTTCACCCCTCCACTTT	CASSSRTSSPLHF
TRBV6-5	TRBD1	TRBJ1-3	NA	TGTGCCAGCAGCGTCGACAGGGTTGGAAACACCATATATTTT	CASSVDRVGNTIYF
TRBV29-1	TRBD1	TRBJ1-1	few	TGCAGCGTTGCCAGGGGGCATGAAGCTTTCTTT	CSVARGHEAFF
TRBV7-9	NA	TRBJ2-6	NA	TGTGCCAGCAGCTTAAAGGCTGGGGCCAACGTCCTGACTTTC	CASSLKAGANVLTF
TRBV13	TRBD1	TRBJ2-7	NA	TGTGCCAGCAGCTTAGCCGGGACAGGTAATTACGAGCAGTACTTC	CASSLAGTGNYEQYF
TRBV2	NA	TRBJ2-1	NA	TGTGCCAGCGCCTCCATCTCCTACAATGAGCAGTTCTTC	CASASISYNEQFF
TRBV29-1	NA	TRBJ1-3	few	TGCAGCGTTGTGGGCCAGGTGGGGCTCTCTGGAAACACCATATATTTT	CSVVGQVGLSGNTIYF
TRBV5-4	TRBD2	TRBJ2-1	NA	TGTGCCAGCAGCGTCGGACTAGCGGGGGGACGCAATGAGCAGTTCTTC	CASSVGLAGGRNEQFF
TRBV7-9	NA	TRBJ1-2	NA	TGTGCCAGCAGTCCCCCCGGACAGCCTGGCTACACCTTC	CASSPPGQPGYTF
TRBV4-1	TRBD1	TRBJ2-1	NA	TGCGCCAGCAGCCACGAAACTGGGGGTAGAGGGGGCGATGAGCAGTTCTTC	CASSHETGGRGGDEQFF
TRBV5-6	TRBD1	TRBJ1-5	NA	TGTGCCAGCAGCCCCGGGACAGGGTCGAGTTTCCAGCCCCAGCATTTT	CASSPGTGSSFQPQHF
TRBV5-1	NA	TRBJ1-2	NA	TGCGCCAGCAGCTTATCGGCGGATGGCTACACCTTC	CASSLSADGYTF
TRBV13	NA	TRBJ2-3	few	TGTGCCAGCAGCTTAGGCCGGGCTATCCCAGATACGCAGTATTTT	CASSLGRAIPDTQYF
TRBV27	NA	TRBJ2-1	NA	TGTGCCAGCAGTTCCATGTACAATGAGCAGTTCTTC	CASSSMYNEQFF
TRBV7-9	NA	TRBJ1-2	NA	TGTGCCAGCAGCCTGGGCCAAGGGGGCTATGGCTACACCTTC	CASSLGQGGYGYTF
TRBV7-9	NA	TRBJ1-1	NA	TGTGCCAGCAGATCATACAATGAAGCTTTCTTT	CASRSYNEAFF
TRBV4-1	TRBD1	TRBJ2-7	NA	TGCGCCAGCGCGAATAAGGGACAGGGCCCCTACGAGCAGTACTTC	CASANKGQGPYEQYF
TRBV28	TRBD1	TRBJ1-2	NA	TGTGCCAGCAGTAGCAGACCCGGGACAGGGGGCGGCTACACCTTC	CASSSRPGTGGGYTF
TRBV19	NA	TRBJ2-1	few	TGTGCCAGTAGTATTCTAGCAGGAACGTACAATGAGCAGTTCTTC	CASSILAGTYNEQFF
TRBV6-5	TRBD1	TRBJ1-6	few	TGTGCCAGCAGGGGACAGGGTGGCTCACCCCTCCACTTT	CASRGQGGSPLHF
TRBV27	NA	TRBJ1-1	NA	TGTGCCAGCACCCCTCTTTATGGGGACACTGAAGCTTTCTTT	CASTPLYGDTEAFF
TRBV30	NA	TRBJ1-2	NA	TGTGCCTGGAGTGTTTGGGCCAACTATGGCTACACCTTC	CAWSVWANYGYTF
TRBV6-1	NA	TRBJ2-3	few	TGTGCCAGCAGTGAAGTACACCACACAGATACGCAGTATTTT	CASSEVHHTDTQYF
TRBV29-1	NA	TRBJ1-2	NA	TGCAGCGTCCCCGCTCTCTATGGCTACACCTTC	CSVPALYGYTF
TRBV7-9	NA	TRBJ2-4	few	TGTGCCAGCAGCTTAGTCCAGGGAAGCGACATTCAGTACTTC	CASSLVQGSDIQYF
TRBV5-1	NA	TRBJ1-5	NA	TGCGCCAGCAGCTTGTATGGGTTCAGCAATCAGCCCCAGCATTTT	CASSLYGFSNQPQHF
TRBV12-5	NA	TRBJ1-5	NA	TGTGCTAGTGGTTCGGGCCCGGTAGGAGCCCAGCATTTT	CASGSGPVGAQHF
TRBV19	TRBD2	TRBJ2-3	NA	TGTGCCAGTAGTCTAGCGGGGGGAGCAGATACGCAGTATTTT	CASSLAGGADTQYF
TRBV5-1	NA	TRBJ2-7	once	TGCGCCAGCAGCTTGGGCCACAGCTCCTACGAGCAGTACTTC	CASSLGHSSYEQYF
TRBV6-5	NA	TRBJ2-1	once	TGTGCCAGCAGTTATGGAGGCAATGAGCAGTTCTTC	CASSYGGNEQFF
TRBV14	TRBD1	TRBJ1-2	few	TGTGCCAGCAGCGAAACCGGGACAGGGGATACCTATGGCTACACCTTC	CASSETGTGDTYGYTF